These T cell receptor beta chains were read from a single sample in a study of cytomegalovirus exposure and HLA in healthy donors. Profiling relied on immunoSEQ multiplex PCR, and the TCRdb table lists in-frame clones only, not all of them. Among some 120,000 clones listed, over 60% were seen once. Sample: PBMCs. The receptors here all came from a woman between 35 and 50 years old in good health and CMV-seropositive. CDR3s include the opening cysteine and the closing phenylalanine or tryptophan. Each record gives: CDR3 length, J gene, clone size, D gene, V gene, CDR3 DNA, CDR3 protein. D genes are given only for firm matches. The size entry is marked missing in some rows and otherwise reads once, few, many or a size class.

>20|TRBJ2-3|few|TRBD2|TRBV13
TGTGCCAGCAGCTTAGGCGGGGGACTAGCGGGGGGGCCCGACACAGATACGCAGTATTTT
CASSLGGGLAGGPDTDTQYF
>14|TRBJ1-6|.|.|TRBV6-5
TGTGCCAGCAGTTCGCGGGGTGATAATTCACCCCTCCACTTT
CASSSRGDNSPLHF
>16|TRBJ1-2|.|TRBD1|TRBV5-8
TGTGCCAGCAGCTCTACCGGGACAGGGCTCTACTATGGCTACACCTTC
CASSSTGTGLYYGYTF
>16|TRBJ1-1|few|.|TRBV7-9
TGTGCCAGCAGCCCCGGGACTCGTGGGGGAAACACTGAAGCTTTCTTT
CASSPGTRGGNTEAFF
>18|TRBJ2-1|many|TRBD2|TRBV4-3
TGCGCCAGCAGCCAAGAATCGGGACTAGCGGGGTTATTGTATGAGCAGTTCTTC
CASSQESGLAGLLYEQFF
>17|TRBJ2-5|few|.|TRBV5-1
TGCGCCAGCAGCTCAACCCCCCCCGGGACACTCCAAGAGACCCAGTACTTC
CASSSTPPGTLQETQYF
>14|TRBJ2-3|.|TRBD2|TRBV9
TGTGCCAGCAGCGTAGGACTAGCGGGGGATACGCAGTATTTT
CASSVGLAGDTQYF
>13|TRBJ2-5|once|.|TRBV10-3
TGTGCCACCCGGAAGACGGAGGAAGAGACCCAGTACTTC
CATRKTEEETQYF
>12|TRBJ1-1|.|.|TRBV29-1
TGCAGCGTTTTACAGGATACTGCTGAAGCTTTCTTT
CSVLQDTAEAFF
>13|TRBJ2-3|.|.|TRBV11-3
TGTGCCAGCAGCTTAGGGGGCGAAGATACGCAGTATTTT
CASSLGGEDTQYF
>13|TRBJ2-7|.|TRBD1|TRBV18
TGTGCCAGCTCACCTACAGGGGCCTACGAGCAGTACTTC
CASSPTGAYEQYF
>12|TRBJ1-2|.|.|TRBV7-2
TGTGCCAGCAGCCCGACTCCCCATGGCTACACCTTC
CASSPTPHGYTF
>12|TRBJ1-4|.|TRBD1|TRBV4-2
TGTGCCAGCAGCCCACTAGGGGGCGAACTGTTTTTT
CASSPLGGELFF
>13|TRBJ1-5|.|.|TRBV4-1
TGCGCCAGCAGCTTACAGGAAAATCAGCCCCAGCATTTT
CASSLQENQPQHF
>12|TRBJ2-1|.|.|TRBV7-3
TGTGCCAGCAGCTCACAGGGAAATGAGCAGTTCTTC
CASSSQGNEQFF
>15|TRBJ1-1|few|.|TRBV4-3
TGCGCCAGCAGCCAAGATCCGACAACGAACACTGAAGCTTTCTTT
CASSQDPTTNTEAFF
>16|TRBJ2-3|.|.|TRBV5-1
TGCGCCAGCAGCCCAAACGCTAACGGGGGCACAGATACGCAGTATTTT
CASSPNANGGTDTQYF
>15|TRBJ1-1|.|.|TRBV9
TGTGCCAGCAGTGTAGGATCGGTCCAGAACACTGAAGCTTTCTTT
CASSVGSVQNTEAFF
>17|TRBJ2-7|.|TRBD2|TRBV7-8
TGTGCCAGCAGCCCTCGGGATAGCGGGGGGGCCTTATACGAGCAGTACTTC
CASSPRDSGGALYEQYF
>14|TRBJ1-2|.|TRBD1|TRBV5-4
TGTGCCAGCAGCTTATCGGGACAGGCCTATGGCTACACCTTC
CASSLSGQAYGYTF
>13|TRBJ2-1|.|.|TRBV13
TGTGCCAGCAGCTTTACGGGATACAATGAGCAGTTCTTC
CASSFTGYNEQFF
>16|TRBJ2-4|.|TRBD1|TRBV4-3
TGCGCCAGCAGCCAGGGGACAGGGGGAAGGCAAAACATTCAGTACTTC
CASSQGTGGRQNIQYF
>16|TRBJ2-7|.|TRBD2|TRBV7-2
TGTGCCAGCAGCGAGGGGGGGACTAGCGCTCCCTACGAGCAGTACTTC
CASSEGGTSAPYEQYF
>12|TRBJ1-1|.|.|TRBV29-1
TGCAGCGTTGGAAGCGAGAACACTGAAGCTTTCTTT
CSVGSENTEAFF
>13|TRBJ1-2|.|.|TRBV25-1
TGTGCCAGCAGTGAATATCGGGAGATTGGCTACACCTTC
CASSEYREIGYTF
>12|TRBJ2-1|.|.|TRBV29-1
TGCAGCGTTGTAGACTTCTACAATGAGCAGTTCTTC
CSVVDFYNEQFF
>14|TRBJ1-2|few|.|TRBV6-5
TGTGCCAGCAGCCCCGGGGAGGGGAACTATGGCTACACCTTC
CASSPGEGNYGYTF
>14|TRBJ2-7|.|TRBD1|TRBV7-2
TGTGCCAGCAGCTCCGAACAGGGGGCCTACGAGCAGTACTTC
CASSSEQGAYEQYF
>14|TRBJ2-7|.|TRBD1|TRBV6-5
TGTGCCAGCAGCCGGACAGGGATCCCCTACGAGCAGTACTTC
CASSRTGIPYEQYF
>16|TRBJ2-1|.|TRBD2|TRBV2
TGTGCCAGCAGTCCCAAGCGGGGGCCCTCCTACAATGAGCAGTTCTTC
CASSPKRGPSYNEQFF